The rows below give T cell receptor beta chains drawn from one sample of a study of T cell changes during pregnancy in multiple sclerosis. The protocol was immunoSEQ multiplex PCR, while the TCRdb copy is restricted to in-frame clones and leaves out a portion. The repertoire includes roughly 40,000 clones, around 94% of them detected once, and approximately 1.7% sits in the top ten. The material sequenced was peripheral blood, taken in the third trimester of pregnancy. These receptors originate from a female donor with multiple sclerosis, enrolled in a pregnancy study. Each CDR3 is given with its conserved first and last residue. A D gene is named only where the DNA matches it firmly. The size of a clone is reported for some rows only, either as once, few or many, or as a class for expanded clones.

D gene	J gene	clone size	V gene	CDR3 protein	CDR3 DNA
TRBD1	TRBJ2-2	NA	TRBV27	CASSLKGAFTGELFF	TGTGCCAGCAGTTTAAAGGGGGCCTTCACCGGGGAGCTGTTTTTT
TRBD1	TRBJ2-7	NA	TRBV10-3	CAISPTGGEQYF	TGTGCCATCAGCCCGACAGGGGGCGAGCAGTACTTC
NA	TRBJ1-5	NA	TRBV7-8	CASSLAWTVNQPQHF	TGTGCCAGCAGCTTAGCATGGACAGTAAACCAGCCCCAGCATTTT
NA	TRBJ2-5	NA	TRBV28	CASSPDQETQYF	TGTGCCAGCAGTCCCGACCAAGAGACCCAGTACTTC
TRBD2	TRBJ2-1	NA	TRBV9	CASSVVVAGNEQFF	TGTGCCAGCAGCGTAGTGGTAGCGGGCAATGAGCAGTTCTTC
TRBD1	TRBJ2-7	NA	TRBV5-1	CASSLGETGAYEQYF	TGCGCCAGCAGCTTGGGGGAGACAGGGGCCTACGAGCAGTACTTC
NA	TRBJ1-1	once	TRBV9	CASSPLERMNTEAFF	TGTGCCAGCAGCCCCCTGGAGAGGATGAACACTGAAGCTTTCTTT
TRBD1	TRBJ1-3	NA	TRBV7-8	CASSASRGPGNTIYF	TGTGCCAGCAGCGCCTCCAGGGGGCCTGGAAACACCATATATTTT
TRBD2	TRBJ2-7	once	TRBV7-2	CASSLAPGTTYEQYF	TGTGCCAGCAGCTTAGCACCCGGGACTACTTACGAGCAGTACTTC
TRBD1	TRBJ2-2	NA	TRBV28	CASSFGTENTGELFF	TGTGCCAGCAGTTTCGGGACAGAGAACACCGGGGAGCTGTTTTTT
NA	TRBJ2-3	once	TRBV1	CTSSQVLAGSTHTDTQYF	TGCACCAGCAGCCAAGTTCTAGCGGGCAGTACCCACACAGATACGCAGTATTTT
TRBD2	TRBJ2-2	NA	TRBV7-3	CASSPFSGGWGAGELFF	TGTGCCAGCAGCCCCTTCTCGGGAGGGTGGGGTGCCGGGGAGCTGTTTTTT
NA	TRBJ2-5	NA	TRBV28	CASSLGAETQYF	TGTGCCAGCAGTTTAGGGGCGGAGACCCAGTACTTC
NA	TRBJ1-1	once	TRBV29-1	CSAWVLRGTEAFF	TGCAGCGCCTGGGTCCTAAGAGGGACTGAAGCTTTCTTT
NA	TRBJ1-1	once	TRBV9	CASSVGGGIAGTEAFF	TGTGCCAGCAGCGTAGGGGGGGGGATAGCGGGCACTGAAGCTTTCTTT
NA	TRBJ1-3	NA	TRBV25-1	CASSIGGGNTIYF	TGTGCCAGCAGTATTGGAGGTGGAAACACCATATATTTT
NA	TRBJ2-2	NA	TRBV7-8	CASRNRATGELFF	TGTGCCAGCAGGAACAGGGCGACCGGGGAGCTGTTTTTT
NA	TRBJ2-5	NA	TRBV5-3	CARSLGQGPGGETQYF	TGTGCCAGAAGCTTGGGCCAGGGGCCGGGAGGAGAGACCCAGTACTTC
TRBD1	TRBJ1-5	NA	TRBV6-1	CASSAPTGDNQPQHF	TGTGCCAGCAGCGCCCCGACAGGGGACAATCAGCCCCAGCATTTT
NA	TRBJ2-1	NA	TRBV27	CASSLGGGEQFF	TGTGCCAGCAGTTTAGGTGGCGGTGAGCAGTTCTTC
TRBD2	TRBJ2-7	NA	TRBV7-3	CASSPTSGKGSEQYF	TGTGCCAGCAGCCCTACTAGCGGGAAAGGTAGCGAGCAGTACTTC
TRBD1	TRBJ1-6	NA	TRBV28	CASSLVPGQGAGNSPLHF	TGTGCCAGCAGTTTAGTCCCGGGACAGGGGGCGGGTAATTCACCCCTCCACTTT
NA	TRBJ2-1	NA	TRBV7-3	CASSLTGAYNEQFF	TGTGCCAGCAGCTTAACTGGGGCTTACAATGAGCAGTTCTTC
NA	TRBJ1-3	NA	TRBV9	CASSAGTRVTSGNTIYF	TGTGCCAGCAGCGCCGGTACGAGAGTCACTTCTGGAAACACCATATATTTT
TRBD2	TRBJ2-7	NA	TRBV30	CARRTSGSPEQYF	TGTGCCCGTCGGACTAGCGGGAGCCCCGAGCAGTACTTC
NA	TRBJ2-7	NA	TRBV12-5	CASGVGHLADEQYF	TGTGCTAGTGGTGTGGGGCATCTGGCGGACGAGCAGTACTTC
TRBD2	TRBJ2-2	once	TRBV14	CASSQTSGSVSGELFF	TGTGCCAGCAGCCAGACTAGCGGGAGTGTGTCCGGGGAGCTGTTTTTT
NA	TRBJ2-2	NA	TRBV19	CASRETGLGELFF	TGTGCCAGTAGGGAAACAGGTCTTGGGGAGCTGTTTTTT
NA	TRBJ1-2	NA	TRBV7-9	CASSPRGAVNYGYTF	TGTGCCAGCAGCCCCCGAGGAGCAGTAAACTATGGCTACACCTTC
TRBD2	TRBJ2-3	NA	TRBV19	CASSGRLAGGAKDTQYF	TGTGCCAGTAGTGGACGACTAGCGGGAGGGGCAAAGGATACGCAGTATTTT
NA	TRBJ1-2	NA	TRBV28	CASRSAGTSYGYTF	TGTGCCAGCAGATCGGCGGGGACGTCCTATGGCTACACCTTC
NA	TRBJ2-3	once	TRBV2	CASSFSVTDTQYF	TGTGCCAGCAGTTTTTCAGTAACAGATACGCAGTATTTT
NA	TRBJ2-3	NA	TRBV6-6	CATSGSGDTQYF	TGTGCCACAAGCGGGTCGGGAGATACGCAGTATTTT
TRBD2	TRBJ2-2	NA	TRBV11-2	CASSSVAGEGRTGELFF	TGTGCCAGCAGCTCCGTAGCGGGGGAAGGGCGGACCGGGGAGCTGTTTTTT
TRBD2	TRBJ2-3	NA	TRBV9	CASSESGGASDTQYF	TGTGCCAGCAGCGAGAGCGGGGGGGCCTCAGATACGCAGTATTTT
NA	TRBJ2-7	NA	TRBV6-1	CASSKNRAYEQYF	TGTGCCAGCAGTAAAAACAGGGCCTACGAGCAGTACTTC